In this sample, the clone carrying this TCR beta chain turned up once. V was trimmed by 1 base and J by 0 bases, leaving 9 bases between them. CDR3 length: 15 amino acids. Germline values: CDR1 SGHTA, CDR2 FQGNSA. These data originate in a study of T cell responses to AZD1222 COVID-19 vaccine. The method was immunoSEQ multiplex PCR; TCRdb's version includes in-frame clones alone and lacks a portion of them. The data hold fewer than 120,000 clones, with around 89% observed a single time. The receptor was isolated from an adult in good health. The specimen was peripheral blood, collected on day 0 of AZD1222 vaccination. This chain links TRBV7-2 with TRBJ1-2; D is ambiguous. The CDR3 spells CASSLGHGANYGYTF. Written as DNA, the CDR3 is TGTGCCAGCAGCTTAGGGCACGGAGCTAACTATGGCTACACCTTC.